This TCR beta chain appears in the sequencing data of a study of early T cells in non-severe SARS-CoV-2 infection. Across the whole study: Chains were not paired, and sequencing was done on bulk RNA from unsorted whole blood.

In TCRdb, the 5' RACE reads were re-called with MiXCR into one record per CDR3 protein. The data hold more than 50,000 distinct CDR3 sequences, with 9.1% observed a single time. This clonotype was found many times. V was clipped by 0 bases and J by 0 bases; unmatched bases: 6. The V gene's germline CDR1 is SGHNT and CDR2 YYREEE (reference sequence). This CDR3 is built from 18 residues. This rearrangement joins TRBV5-4 to TRBJ2-3; 11 bases are shared with TRBD2. Input material: whole blood. This clonotype was obtained from an adult who was a healthcare worker with PCR-confirmed SARS-CoV-2 infection or an uninfected control (not recorded which). The CDR3 sequence: CASSLGLAGTSSTDTQYF. In nucleotides, the CDR3 is TGTGCCAGCAGCTTGGGACTAGCGGGAACTTCTAGCACAGATACGCAGTATTTT. The whole variable domain, remainder taken from reference TRBV5-4 and TRBJ2-3, is ETGVTQSPTHLIKTRGQQVTLRCSSQSGHNTVSWYQQALGQGPQFIFQYYREEENGRGNFPPRFSGLQFPNYSSELNVNALELDDSALYLCASSLGLAGTSSTDTQYFGPGTRLTVL.